This TCR delta chain was documented in a study of delta chain sequences of gamma delta T cells (dated by TCRdb to the late 2010s). The library was generated by 5' RACE. Sequencing took place on an Illumina MiSeq. TCRdb reran clone calling on the public reads with CATT; rows sharing one DNA sequence were then combined. Across this sample there are roughly 700 delta-chain clones, with roughly a tenth seen only once. About 73% of the sample is taken by the ten largest. This clone was counted only a few times. It lacks a known antigen. Within one base of it there is no much larger clone, and no base qualities were kept. There are 15 amino acids in the CDR3, from cysteine to phenylalanine inclusive. The CDR3 DNA has 45 bases and is translated from base 1. The germline V gene gives CDR1 as GEAIGNYY and CDR2 as EKD. V is clipped by 0 bases and J by 0 bases, and the sequence between their germline boundaries is 10 bases long.

The sample consisted of either unsorted cells or a sorted T cell fraction (not recorded which). The chain employs TRDV2 and TRDJ1, with TRDD3 perhaps the D gene, on 5 matching bases. The sequence was collected from a human donor in good health. The CDR3 protein: CACDTVGTYTDKLIF. The DNA reads as follows: TGTGCCTGTGACACCGTGGGGACGTACACCGATAAACTCATCTTT.